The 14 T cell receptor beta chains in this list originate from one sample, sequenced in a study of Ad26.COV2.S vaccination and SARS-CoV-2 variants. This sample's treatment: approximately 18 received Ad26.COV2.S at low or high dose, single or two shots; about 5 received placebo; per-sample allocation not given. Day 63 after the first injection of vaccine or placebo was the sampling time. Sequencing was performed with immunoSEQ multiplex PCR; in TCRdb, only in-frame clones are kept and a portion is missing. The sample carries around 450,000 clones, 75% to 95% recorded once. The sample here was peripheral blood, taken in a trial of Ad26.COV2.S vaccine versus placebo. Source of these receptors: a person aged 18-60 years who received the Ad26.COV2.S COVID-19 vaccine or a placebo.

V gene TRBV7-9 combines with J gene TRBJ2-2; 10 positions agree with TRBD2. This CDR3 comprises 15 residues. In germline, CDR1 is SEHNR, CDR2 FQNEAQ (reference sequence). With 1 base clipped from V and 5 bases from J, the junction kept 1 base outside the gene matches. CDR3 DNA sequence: TGTGCCAGCAGCTTAGAACTAGCGGGGACCGGGGAGCTGTTTTTT. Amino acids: CASSLELAGTGELFF.

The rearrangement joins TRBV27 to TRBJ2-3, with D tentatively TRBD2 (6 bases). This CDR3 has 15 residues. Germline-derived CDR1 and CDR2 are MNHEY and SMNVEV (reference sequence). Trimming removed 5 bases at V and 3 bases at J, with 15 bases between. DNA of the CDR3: TGTGCCAGCAGTCGGTTCGGGAGTGGGACAGATACGCAGTATTTT. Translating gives CASSRFGSGTDTQYF.

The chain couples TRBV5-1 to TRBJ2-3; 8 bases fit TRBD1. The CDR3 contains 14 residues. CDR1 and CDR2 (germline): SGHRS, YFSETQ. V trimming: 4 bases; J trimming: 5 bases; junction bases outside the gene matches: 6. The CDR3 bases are TGCGCCAGCAGCCAAGGACAGGGCCTAGATACGCAGTATTTT. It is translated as CASSQGQGLDTQYF.

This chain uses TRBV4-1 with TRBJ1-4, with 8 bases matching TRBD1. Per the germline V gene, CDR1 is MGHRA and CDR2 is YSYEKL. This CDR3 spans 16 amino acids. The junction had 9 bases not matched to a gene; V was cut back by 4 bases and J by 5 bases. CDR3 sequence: CASSPRVGQGNEKLFF. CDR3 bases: TGCGCCAGCAGCCCTCGAGTAGGACAGGGCAATGAAAAACTGTTTTTT.

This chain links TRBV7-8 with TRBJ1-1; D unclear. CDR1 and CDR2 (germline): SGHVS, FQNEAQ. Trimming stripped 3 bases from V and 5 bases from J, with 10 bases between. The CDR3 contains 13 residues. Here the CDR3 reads CASSLGGRTEAFF. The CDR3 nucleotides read TGTGCCAGCAGCTTGGGCGGTAGGACTGAAGCTTTCTTT.

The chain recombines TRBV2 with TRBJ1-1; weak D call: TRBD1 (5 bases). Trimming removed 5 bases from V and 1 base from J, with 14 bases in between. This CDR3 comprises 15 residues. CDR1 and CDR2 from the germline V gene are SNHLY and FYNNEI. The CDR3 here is CASSNTVGTNTEAFF. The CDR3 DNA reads TGTGCCAGCAGTAACACAGTCGGGACGAACACTGAAGCTTTCTTT.

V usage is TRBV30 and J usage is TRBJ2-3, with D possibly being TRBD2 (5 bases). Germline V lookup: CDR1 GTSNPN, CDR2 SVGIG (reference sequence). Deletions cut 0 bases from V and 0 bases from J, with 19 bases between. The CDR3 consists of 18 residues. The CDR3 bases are TGTGCCTGGAGTGTACGGGGTAGCCCCCACCTTAGCACAGATACGCAGTATTTT. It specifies CAWSVRGSPHLSTDTQYF.

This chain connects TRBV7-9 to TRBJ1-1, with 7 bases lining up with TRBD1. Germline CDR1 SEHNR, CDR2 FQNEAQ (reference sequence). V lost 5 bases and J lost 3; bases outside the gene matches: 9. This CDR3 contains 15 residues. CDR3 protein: CASSLRQGKDTEAFF. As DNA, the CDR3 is TGTGCCAGCAGCCTCAGACAGGGAAAGGACACTGAAGCTTTCTTT.

The chain's CDR3 is CASSYGGPANEQFF. CDR3 in DNA: TGTGCCAGCAGTTACGGGGGCCCAGCGAATGAGCAGTTCTTC. This rearrangement joins TRBV6-5 to TRBJ2-1, with D possibly being TRBD1 (6 bases). The CDR3 is made up of 14 amino acids. V was trimmed by 2 bases and J by 7 bases, leaving 12 bases between them. Germline CDR1 is MNHEY and CDR2 is SVGAGI.

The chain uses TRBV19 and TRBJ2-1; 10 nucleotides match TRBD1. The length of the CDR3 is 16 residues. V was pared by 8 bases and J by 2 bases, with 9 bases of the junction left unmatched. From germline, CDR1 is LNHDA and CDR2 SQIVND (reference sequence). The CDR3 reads CASSTGTGVTYNEQFF. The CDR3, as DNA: TGTGCCAGTTCTACCGGGACAGGGGTAACCTACAATGAGCAGTTCTTC.

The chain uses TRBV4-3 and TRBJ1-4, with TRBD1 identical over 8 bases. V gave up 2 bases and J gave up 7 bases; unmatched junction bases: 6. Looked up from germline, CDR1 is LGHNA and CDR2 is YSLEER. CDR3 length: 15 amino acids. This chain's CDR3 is CASSQPDRVGEKLFF. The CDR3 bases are TGCGCCAGCAGCCAACCGGACAGGGTGGGTGAAAAACTGTTTTTT.

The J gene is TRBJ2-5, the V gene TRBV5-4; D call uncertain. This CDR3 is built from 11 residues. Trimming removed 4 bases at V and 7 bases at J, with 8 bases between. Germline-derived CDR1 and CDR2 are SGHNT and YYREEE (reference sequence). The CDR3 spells CASSTLGTQYF. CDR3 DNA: TGTGCCAGCAGCACCCTGGGGACCCAGTACTTC.

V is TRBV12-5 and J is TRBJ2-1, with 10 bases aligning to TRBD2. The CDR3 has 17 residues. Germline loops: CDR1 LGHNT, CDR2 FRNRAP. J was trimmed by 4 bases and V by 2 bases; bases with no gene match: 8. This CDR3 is CASGLPFGTSVYNEQFF. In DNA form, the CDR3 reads TGTGCTAGTGGTTTGCCGTTCGGGACTAGCGTTTACAATGAGCAGTTCTTC. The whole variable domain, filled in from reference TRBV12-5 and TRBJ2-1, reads DARVTQTPRHKVTEMGQEVTMRCQPILGHNTVFWYRQTMMQGLELLAYFRNRAPLDDSGMPKDRFSAEMPDATLATLKIQPSEPRDSAVYFCASGLPFGTSVYNEQFFGPGTRLTVL.

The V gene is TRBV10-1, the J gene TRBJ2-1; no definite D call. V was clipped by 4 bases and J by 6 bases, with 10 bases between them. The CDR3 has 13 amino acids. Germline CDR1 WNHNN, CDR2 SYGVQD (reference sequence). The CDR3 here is CASSALLLNEQFF. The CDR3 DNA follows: TGCGCCAGCAGTGCTCTCTTGCTCAATGAGCAGTTCTTC.